The clone carrying this TCR beta chain occurred many times. Its antigen remains unknown. Each CDR3 protein is one row after TCRdb ran MiXCR on the RACE reads. The table includes approximately 350,000 distinct CDR3 sequences, roughly 6.9% detected once. This specimen comes from a study of human T cells and chemical hapten exposure. Study details: Patients additionally received therapeutic doses of diphenylcyclopropenone on the scalp once a week, and this continued throughout the approximately 23-week study.

Time point here: patch test 1, 2 weeks after DPC sensitization. The treatment was: therapeutic diphenylcyclopropenone sensitization with weekly scalp DPC. General study results and limits: In comparison with controls, expanded TCRs gave rise to a significantly larger number of large CDR3 similarity clusters. PT1 expanded TCR numbers tracked positively with patch test score.

The source material was whole blood, sampled in connection with sensitization to the hapten diphenylcyclopropenone (DPC). This receptor was identified in a woman aged 18-29 years with alopecia areata. Some clones in this sample may be carry-over from other donors' samples.

CDR3 DNA: TGTGCCAGCAGCGCCACTAGCCGCCTCTCCTACGAGCAGTACTTC. Translating it yields CASSATSRLSYEQYF. The chain couples TRBV12-3 or TRBV12-4 to TRBJ2-7; TRBD2 might be the D (6 bases). Between the trimmed V and J ends, which lost 6 bases and 0 bases, there was a span of 15 bases. This CDR3 spans 15 amino acids.